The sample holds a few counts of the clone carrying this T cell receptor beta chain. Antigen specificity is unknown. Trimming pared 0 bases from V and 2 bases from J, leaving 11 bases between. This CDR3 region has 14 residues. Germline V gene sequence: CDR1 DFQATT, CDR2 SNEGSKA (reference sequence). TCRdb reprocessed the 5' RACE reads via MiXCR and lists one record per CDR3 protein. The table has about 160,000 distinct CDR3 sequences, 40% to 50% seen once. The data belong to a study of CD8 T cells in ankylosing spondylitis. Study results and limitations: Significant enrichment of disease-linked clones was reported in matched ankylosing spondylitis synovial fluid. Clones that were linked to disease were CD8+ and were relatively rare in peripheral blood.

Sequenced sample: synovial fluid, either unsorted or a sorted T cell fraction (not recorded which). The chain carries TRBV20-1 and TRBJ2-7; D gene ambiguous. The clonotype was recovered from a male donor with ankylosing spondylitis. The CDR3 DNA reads TGCAGTGCTAGAGATTGGAAGGGCCCCTACGAGCAGTACTTC. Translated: CSARDWKGPYEQYF.